The rows below give T cell receptor beta chains drawn from one sample of a study of cytomegalovirus exposure and HLA in healthy donors. Sequencing used immunoSEQ multiplex PCR; TCRdb keeps in-frame clones, though not all of them. The sample records about 160,000 clones, roughly four fifths being singletons. Sequenced sample: PBMCs. These receptors were obtained from a man in his forties or fifties in good health and CMV-seropositive. Both conserved end residues are trimmed from each CDR3. Each record gives: V gene, J gene, D gene, CDR3 protein. A D gene is named only where the DNA matches it firmly.

>TRBV16|TRBJ1-5|TRBD1
ASSLTGNQPQH
>TRBV28|TRBJ1-5|.
ASLSGFDSNQPQH
>TRBV19|TRBJ2-7|.
ASSIIDRTYEQY
>TRBV7-2|TRBJ2-1|TRBD1
ASTLRDREVYLVDNEQF
>TRBV10-1|TRBJ1-5|TRBD1
ASSEPGQGSNQPQH
>TRBV7-2|TRBJ2-7|.
ASRTDRYSYEQY
>TRBV9|TRBJ1-2|.
ASSVGVGGSVGYGYT
>TRBV29-1|TRBJ2-2|.
SVEIAGTNTGELF
>TRBV4-2|TRBJ1-5|TRBD1
ASSQDRQGPLH
>TRBV18|TRBJ1-1|TRBD1
ASSPGTGLGTEAF
>TRBV27|TRBJ2-5|TRBD1
ASSLRGQGMETQY
>TRBV7-9|TRBJ2-2|TRBD2
ASSFLTSGGRRAGELF
>TRBV5-4|TRBJ1-3|TRBD1
ASSLDRGPGNTIY
>TRBV5-1|TRBJ2-1|.
ASRFVEWALNEQF
>TRBV30|TRBJ1-6|.
AWSVARSSYNSPLH
>TRBV19|TRBJ1-5|TRBD1
ASSLDRGNQPQH
>TRBV13|TRBJ2-5|TRBD2
ASRTGSSGGAGETQY
>TRBV7-3|TRBJ2-7|TRBD1
ASSLTSGGGQY
>TRBV28|TRBJ2-5|TRBD2
ASSLAGLGGGRSQETQY
>TRBV28|TRBJ1-5|TRBD1
ASRQGTGQPQH
>TRBV11-2|TRBJ1-5|.
ASSPYGRDQPQH
>TRBV19|TRBJ1-5|.
ASWGGVGQPQH